This TCR beta chain appears in the sequencing data of a study of beta chain features in type 1 diabetes. Study as a whole: Sorted cells numbering some 110 million were examined across all samples. General study results and limits: All four CD4+ subsets from Type 1 diabetes patients carried moderately but significantly shorter TCRB CDR3s. There were fewer insertions and more deletions at the VDJ junctions of type 1 diabetes patients.

The CDR3 runs to 12 residues. V was trimmed by 5 bases and J by 4 bases, leaving 11 bases between them. Germline loops: CDR1 GTSNPN, CDR2 SVGIG (reference sequence). Investigators reverse transcribed all isolated RNA, so they sequenced expressed TCRB transcripts. TCRdb keeps only in-frame clones here, not all; method: immunoSEQ multiplex PCR. The sample has roughly 730,000 clones, roughly 13% seen once; the top ten hold less than 0.025%. With respect to this clone: Its matching antigen is unknown.

The source is a man aged 18-30 years with type 1 diabetes. The V and J genes are TRBV30 and TRBJ1-2; D not certain. The sequencing input was naive CD4+ T cells from blood. The DNA of the CDR3 is TGTGCCTGGGCTAGATCCCTCTATGGCTACACCTTC. Translating gives CAWARSLYGYTF.